This T cell receptor (beta chain) was obtained from a study of shared clonotypes between healthy human individuals. Note on this clone: Within the sample, other DNA sequences also encode this same CDR3.

Cells designated naive CD8 were CD45RO-negative and were positively selected for CCR7, with terminally differentiated effector memory CD45RA+ cells excluded. Here immunoSEQ multiplex PCR was the method, and the copy in TCRdb shows in-frame clones only, minus some. The data show some 2.1 million clones, roughly 93% seen once. This clonotype was obtained from a man younger than 30 in good health. Some clones in this sample may be carry-over from other donors' samples. Input material: naive CD8+ T cells from PBMCs.

The CDR3 is CASSLGGGHQPQHF. The CDR3 region has the DNA TGTGCCAGCAGTTTAGGGGGTGGTCATCAGCCCCAGCATTTT. The chain couples TRBV27 to TRBJ1-5; perhaps TRBD1 as D (5 bases). Germline CDR1 and CDR2: MNHEY and SMNVEV (reference sequence). The CDR3 consists of 14 residues. V lost 2 bases and J lost 5, with 10 bases in between.